The sequence of this T cell receptor beta chain was determined in a study of CD8 T cells in ankylosing spondylitis. The V gene lost 5 bases and the J gene lost 6 bases, with 16 bases spanning the gap. Germline CDR1 is SQVTM and CDR2 is ANQGSEA. The CDR3 length is 13 residues. TCRdb called the 5' RACE reads again in MiXCR, with one record for every CDR3 protein. This table has about 240,000 distinct CDR3 sequences, around 9.1% appearing once. The receptor was derived from a male donor with ankylosing spondylitis or in good health (not recorded which). The specimen sequenced was blood, either unsorted or a sorted T cell fraction (not recorded which). This chain connects TRBV29-1 to TRBJ1-1; D remains ambiguous. The CDR3 here is CSVLNPVSPEAFF. CDR3 nucleotide sequence: TGCAGCGTTCTCAATCCTGTCAGCCCTGAAGCTTTCTTT.